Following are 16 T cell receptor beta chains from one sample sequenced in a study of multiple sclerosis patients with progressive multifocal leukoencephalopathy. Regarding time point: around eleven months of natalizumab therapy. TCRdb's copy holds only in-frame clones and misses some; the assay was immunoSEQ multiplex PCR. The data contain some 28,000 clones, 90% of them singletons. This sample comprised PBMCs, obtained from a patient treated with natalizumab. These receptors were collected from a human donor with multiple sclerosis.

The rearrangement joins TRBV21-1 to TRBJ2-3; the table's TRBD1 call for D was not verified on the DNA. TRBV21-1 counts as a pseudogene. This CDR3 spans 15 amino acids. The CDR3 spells CASSKKTGPRGEQYF. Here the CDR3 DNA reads TGTGCCAGCAGCAAAAAGACGGGCCCCAGGGGGGAGCAGTATTTT.

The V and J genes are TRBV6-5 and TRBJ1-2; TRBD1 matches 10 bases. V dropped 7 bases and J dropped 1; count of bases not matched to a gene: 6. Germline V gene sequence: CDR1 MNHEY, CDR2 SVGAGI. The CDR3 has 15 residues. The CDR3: CASISRDRGNYGYTF. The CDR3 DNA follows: TGTGCCAGCATCAGCCGGGACAGGGGTAACTATGGCTACACCTTC.

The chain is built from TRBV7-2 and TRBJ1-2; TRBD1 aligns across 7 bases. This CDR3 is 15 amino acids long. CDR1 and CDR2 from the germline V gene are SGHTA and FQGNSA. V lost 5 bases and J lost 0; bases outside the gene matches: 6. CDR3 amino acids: CASSIQTGPNYGYTF. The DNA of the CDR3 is TGTGCCAGCAGCATCCAGACAGGGCCTAACTATGGCTACACCTTC.

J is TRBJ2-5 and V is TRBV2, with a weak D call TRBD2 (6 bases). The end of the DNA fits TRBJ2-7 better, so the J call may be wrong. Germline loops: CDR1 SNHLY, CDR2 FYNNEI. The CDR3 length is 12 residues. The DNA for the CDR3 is TGTGCCAGCAGGGGGGGAGGCTACGAGCAGTACTTC. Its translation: CASRGGGYEQYF.

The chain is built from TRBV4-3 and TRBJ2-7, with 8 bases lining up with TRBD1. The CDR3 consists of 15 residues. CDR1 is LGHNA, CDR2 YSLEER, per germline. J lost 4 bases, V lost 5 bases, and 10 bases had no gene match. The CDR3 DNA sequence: TGCGCCAGCAGCATCAGACAGGGGTCGACTTACGAGCAGTACTTC. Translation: CASSIRQGSTYEQYF.

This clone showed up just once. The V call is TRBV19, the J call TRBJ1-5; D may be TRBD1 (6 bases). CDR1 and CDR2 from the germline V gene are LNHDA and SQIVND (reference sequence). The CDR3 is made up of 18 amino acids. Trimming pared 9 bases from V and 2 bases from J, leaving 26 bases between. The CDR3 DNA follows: TGTGCCAGCAAGCGGGATGGACAGCAGGAATTCGGCAATCAGCCCCAGCATTTT. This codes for CASKRDGQQEFGNQPQHF. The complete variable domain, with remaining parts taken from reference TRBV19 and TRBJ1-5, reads DGGITQSPKYLFRKEGQNVTLSCEQNLNHDAMYWYRQDPGQGLRLIYYSQIVNDFQKGDIAEGYSVSREKKESFPLTVTSAQKNPTAFYLCASKRDGQQEFGNQPQHFGDGTRLSIL.

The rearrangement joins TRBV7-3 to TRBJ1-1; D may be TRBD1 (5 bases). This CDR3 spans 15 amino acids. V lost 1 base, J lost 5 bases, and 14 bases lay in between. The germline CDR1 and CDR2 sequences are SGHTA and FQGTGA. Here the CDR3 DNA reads TGTGCCAGCAGCTTAAACCGCTTCAGGGAAACTGAAGCTTTCTTT. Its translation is CASSLNRFRETEAFF.

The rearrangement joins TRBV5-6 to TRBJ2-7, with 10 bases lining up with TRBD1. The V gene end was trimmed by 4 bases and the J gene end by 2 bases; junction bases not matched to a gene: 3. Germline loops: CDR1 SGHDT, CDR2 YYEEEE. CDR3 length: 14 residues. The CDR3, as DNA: TGTGCCAGCAGCGCCGGGACAGGGGCCTACGAGCAGTACTTC. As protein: CASSAGTGAYEQYF.

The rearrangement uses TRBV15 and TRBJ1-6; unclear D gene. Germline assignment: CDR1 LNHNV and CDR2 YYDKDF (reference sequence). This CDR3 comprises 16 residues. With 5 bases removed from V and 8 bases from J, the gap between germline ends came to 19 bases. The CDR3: CATSGRSGQWDSPLHF. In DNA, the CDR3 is TGTGCCACCAGCGGGAGGTCCGGGCAATGGGATTCACCCCTCCACTTT. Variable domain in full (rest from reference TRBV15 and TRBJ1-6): DAMVIQNPRYQVTQFGKPVTLSCSQTLNHNVMYWYQQKSSQAPKLLFHYYDKDFNNEADTPDNFQSRRPNTSFCFLDIRSPGLGDTAMYLCATSGRSGQWDSPLHFGNGTRLTVT.

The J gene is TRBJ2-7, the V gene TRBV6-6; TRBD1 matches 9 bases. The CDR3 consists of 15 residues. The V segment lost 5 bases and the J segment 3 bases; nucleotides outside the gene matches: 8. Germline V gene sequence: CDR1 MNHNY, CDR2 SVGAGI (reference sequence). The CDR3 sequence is CASSRRTGVFYEQYF. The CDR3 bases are TGTGCCAGCAGTCGCCGGACAGGGGTATTCTACGAGCAGTACTTC.

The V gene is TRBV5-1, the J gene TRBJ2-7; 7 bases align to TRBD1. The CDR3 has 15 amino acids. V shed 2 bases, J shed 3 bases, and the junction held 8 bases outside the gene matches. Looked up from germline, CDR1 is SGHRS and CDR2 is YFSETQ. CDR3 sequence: CASSFLTGAIYEQYF. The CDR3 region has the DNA TGCGCCAGCAGCTTTTTAACAGGGGCCATCTACGAGCAGTACTTC.

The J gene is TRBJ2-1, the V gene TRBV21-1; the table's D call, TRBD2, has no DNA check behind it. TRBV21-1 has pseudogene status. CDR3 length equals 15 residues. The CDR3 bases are TGTGCCAGCAGCAAAGTAAAGATGGCGGTGGATGAGCAGTTCTTC. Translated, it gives CASSKVKMAVDEQFF.

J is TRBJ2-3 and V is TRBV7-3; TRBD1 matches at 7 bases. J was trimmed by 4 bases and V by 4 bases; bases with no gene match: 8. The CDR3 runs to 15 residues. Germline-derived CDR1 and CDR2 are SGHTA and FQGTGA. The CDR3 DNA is TGTGCCAGCAGCTACCTAGGGGGCGAGGCAGATACGCAGTATTTT. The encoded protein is CASSYLGGEADTQYF.

The CDR3 nucleotides read TGTGCCAGCAGTTTATCGAGCAGACTTAGCAATCAGCCCCAGCATTTT. This gives the protein CASSLSSRLSNQPQHF. The gene calls are TRBV27 and TRBJ1-5; no clear D. CDR3 length: 16 amino acids. Trimming shortened V by 0 bases and J by 0 bases, and 9 bases separated the two germline ends. Germline loops: CDR1 MNHEY, CDR2 SMNVEV (reference sequence).

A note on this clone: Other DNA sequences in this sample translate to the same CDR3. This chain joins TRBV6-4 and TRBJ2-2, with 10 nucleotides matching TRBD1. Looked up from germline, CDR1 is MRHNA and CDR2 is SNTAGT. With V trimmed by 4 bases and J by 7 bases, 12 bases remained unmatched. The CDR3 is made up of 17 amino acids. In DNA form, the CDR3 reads TGTGCCAGCAGTGTAAATGCGCCGGGACAGGGGCACGGGGAGCTGTTTTTT. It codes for CASSVNAPGQGHGELFF.

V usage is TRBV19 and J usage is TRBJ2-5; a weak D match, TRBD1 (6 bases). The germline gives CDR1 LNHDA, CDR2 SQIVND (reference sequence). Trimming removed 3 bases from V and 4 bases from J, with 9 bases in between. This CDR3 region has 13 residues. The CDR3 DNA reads TGTGCCAGTAGTATGAAAGGGGGAGAGACCCAGTACTTC. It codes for CASSMKGGETQYF.